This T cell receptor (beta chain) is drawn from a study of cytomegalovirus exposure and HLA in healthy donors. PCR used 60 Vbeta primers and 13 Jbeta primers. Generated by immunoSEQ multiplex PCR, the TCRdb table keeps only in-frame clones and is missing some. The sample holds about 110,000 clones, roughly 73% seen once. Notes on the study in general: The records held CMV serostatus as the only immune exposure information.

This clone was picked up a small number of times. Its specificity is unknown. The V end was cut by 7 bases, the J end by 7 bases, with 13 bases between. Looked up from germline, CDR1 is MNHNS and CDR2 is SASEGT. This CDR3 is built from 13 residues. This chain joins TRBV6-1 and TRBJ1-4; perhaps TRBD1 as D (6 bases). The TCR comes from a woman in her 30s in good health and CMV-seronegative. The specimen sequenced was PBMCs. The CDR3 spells CASMRNRAEKLFF. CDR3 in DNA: TGTGCCAGCATGCGGAACAGGGCTGAAAAACTGTTTTTT.